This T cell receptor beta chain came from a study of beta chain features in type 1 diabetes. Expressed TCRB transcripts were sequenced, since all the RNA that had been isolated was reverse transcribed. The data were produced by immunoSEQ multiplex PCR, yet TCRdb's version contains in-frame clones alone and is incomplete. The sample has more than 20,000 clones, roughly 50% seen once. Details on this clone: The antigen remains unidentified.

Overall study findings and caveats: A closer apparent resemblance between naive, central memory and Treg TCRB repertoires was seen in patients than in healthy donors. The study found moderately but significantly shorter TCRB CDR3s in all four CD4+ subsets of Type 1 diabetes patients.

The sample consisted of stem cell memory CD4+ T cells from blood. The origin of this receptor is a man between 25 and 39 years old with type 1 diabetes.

The CDR3 loop is CAIGKQGDNSPLHF. CDR3 coding DNA: TGTGCCATCGGCAAACAGGGGGATAATTCACCCCTCCACTTT. This chain joins TRBV10-3 and TRBJ1-6; 8 bases are shared with TRBD1. The ends lost 8 bases at V and 5 bases at J; junction bases unmatched: 5. This CDR3 is 14 amino acids long. The germline V gene has CDR1 ENHRY and CDR2 SYGVKD.